The clone carrying this T cell receptor beta chain was counted ten times or more. The sample belongs to a study of regulatory T cells in long-lasting Graves disease. To make TCR beta libraries, researchers used iRepertoire HTBI primers and Arm-PCR of CDR3 regions. Via MiXCR, TCRdb re-called the multiplex PCR reads, giving one row per CDR3 protein. The table lists hundreds of thousands of distinct CDR3 sequences, roughly 15% of them singletons. The time point was: newly diagnosed GD, antithyroid drugs for less than 3 months. Construction of the TCR library relied on RNA isolated from PBMCs. CDR3 length equals 15 residues. Germline-derived CDR1 and CDR2 are SGHAT and FQNNGV. J was trimmed by 1 base and V by 3 bases; bases with no gene match: 6. This sample was shared with a second study, whose subject was T cells in Graves' hyperthyroidism and ophthalmopathy. That work contributes: The hyperthyroidism was newly diagnosed and had lasted under 2 months; the patients were aged 18 to 65.

The input for sequencing was peripheral blood mononuclear cells (PBMCs), taken at new diagnosis, from a patient treated with antithyroid drugs. This receptor was obtained from a woman aged 25 to 39 with Graves disease. The V and J genes are TRBV11-2 and TRBJ2-7; 7 nucleotides line up with TRBD2. The CDR3 nucleotides are TGTGCCAGCAGCTTGGGACTAACAAAATCCTACGAGCAGTACTTC. It encodes CASSLGLTKSYEQYF.